These T cell receptor beta chains were read from a single sample in a study of control samples from healthy donors and cancer patients. TCRdb keeps only in-frame clones here, not all; method: immunoSEQ multiplex PCR. The sample has approximately 65,000 clones; roughly nine tenths are singletons. The sequencing sample was made of PBMCs. These receptor sequences come from a man between 60 and 75 years old with lung cancer. CDR3s include the opening cysteine and the closing phenylalanine or tryptophan. D genes are given only for firm matches. Clone size is stated in some rows and not others, as once, few, many or a class when expanded.

clone_size	d_call	v_call	j_call	cdr3_aa	cdr3_nt
NA	NA	TRBV7-2	TRBJ1-2	CASSARQGPHGYTF	TGTGCCAGCAGCGCACGACAAGGGCCCCATGGCTACACCTTC
NA	NA	TRBV2	TRBJ1-2	CASSEGLRGGYTF	TGTGCCAGCAGTGAAGGTCTTAGGGGTGGCTACACCTTC
NA	NA	TRBV7-3	TRBJ1-2	CASSLNGGFGYTF	TGTGCCAGCAGCTTAAACGGGGGGTTTGGCTACACCTTC
NA	NA	TRBV7-8	TRBJ1-3	CASSLAPSTSGNTIYF	TGTGCCAGCAGCTTAGCCCCAAGTACCTCTGGAAACACCATATATTTT
NA	NA	TRBV7-2	TRBJ2-2	CASSKNRVHGELFF	TGTGCCAGCAGCAAAAACAGGGTTCACGGGGAGCTGTTTTTT
NA	NA	TRBV5-4	TRBJ1-1	CASSKPPQGYTEAFF	TGTGCCAGCAGCAAGCCTCCCCAGGGGTACACTGAAGCTTTCTTT
NA	NA	TRBV12-5	TRBJ2-7	CASGLDGGSYEQYF	TGTGCTAGTGGTTTGGATGGGGGCTCCTACGAGCAGTACTTC
NA	NA	TRBV29-1	TRBJ1-5	CSVGTDLNQPQHF	TGCAGCGTTGGGACAGACCTCAATCAGCCCCAGCATTTT
NA	NA	TRBV7-2	TRBJ1-5	CASSLEGMYSNQPQHF	TGTGCCAGCAGCTTAGAGGGCATGTATAGCAATCAGCCCCAGCATTTT
NA	NA	TRBV7-8	TRBJ1-4	CASSLVQGLNEKLFF	TGTGCCAGCAGCTTAGTCCAGGGGCTGAATGAAAAACTGTTTTTT
NA	NA	TRBV30	TRBJ2-1	CAWSVGAILNEQFF	TGTGCCTGGAGTGTGGGGGCTATTCTAAATGAGCAGTTCTTC
NA	TRBD2	TRBV24-1	TRBJ2-1	CATSDLAGGPHEQFF	TGTGCCACCAGTGATTTAGCGGGGGGGCCCCATGAGCAGTTCTTC
NA	NA	TRBV11-2	TRBJ1-3	CASRRGEATIYF	TGTGCCAGCAGAAGGGGGGAAGCCACCATATATTTT
NA	TRBD1	TRBV10-2	TRBJ1-2	CASSELGQGYQGYTF	TGCGCCAGCAGTGAATTGGGACAGGGGTATCAAGGCTACACCTTC
NA	NA	TRBV24-1	TRBJ2-2	CATSDLLGGTGELFF	TGTGCCACCAGTGATTTGCTAGGGGGGACCGGGGAGCTGTTTTTT
NA	TRBD1	TRBV4-2	TRBJ1-2	CASSQDTGQGIDYGYTF	TGTGCCAGCAGCCAAGATACGGGACAGGGGATAGACTATGGCTACACCTTC
few	TRBD1	TRBV30	TRBJ1-1	CAWSRDRNTEAFF	TGTGCCTGGAGCCGGGACAGGAACACTGAAGCTTTCTTT
NA	TRBD1	TRBV5-8	TRBJ2-1	CASSMGQEFNEQFF	TGTGCCAGCAGTATGGGACAGGAGTTCAATGAGCAGTTCTTC
NA	NA	TRBV6-6	TRBJ1-2	CASTPNTWGAFGYTF	TGTGCCAGCACCCCGAACACGTGGGGGGCTTTTGGCTACACCTTC
NA	NA	TRBV7-9	TRBJ1-1	CASSLGHQNTEAFF	TGTGCCAGCAGCTTAGGACACCAGAACACTGAAGCTTTCTTT
NA	NA	TRBV23-1	TRBJ1-5	CASSQSDQPQHF	TGCGCCAGCAGTCAGTCTGATCAGCCCCAGCATTTT
NA	NA	TRBV10-3	TRBJ1-2	CAITDAYDYGYTF	TGTGCCATAACCGATGCCTACGACTATGGCTACACCTTC
NA	NA	TRBV14	TRBJ2-3	CASSQGGSTDTQYF	TGTGCCAGCAGCCAAGGTGGGAGCACAGATACGCAGTATTTT
NA	NA	TRBV9	TRBJ2-4	CASSVTHGSTNIQYF	TGTGCCAGCAGCGTAACTCACGGCTCCACCAACATTCAGTACTTC